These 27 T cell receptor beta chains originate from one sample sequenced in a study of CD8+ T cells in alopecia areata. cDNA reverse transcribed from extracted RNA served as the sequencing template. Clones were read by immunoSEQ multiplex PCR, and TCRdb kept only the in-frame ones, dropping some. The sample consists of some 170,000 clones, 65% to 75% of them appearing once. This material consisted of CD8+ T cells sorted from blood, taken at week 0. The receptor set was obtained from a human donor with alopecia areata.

CDR3 in amino acids: CALITSGTGELFF. The DNA of the CDR3 is TGTGCCTTAATTACAAGCGGCACCGGGGAGCTGTTTTTT. V is TRBV7-8 and J is TRBJ2-2, with D tentatively TRBD2 (5 bases). V shed 11 bases and J shed 4 bases, with 14 bases lying between them. Per the germline V gene, CDR1 is SGHVS and CDR2 is FQNEAQ. The CDR3 sequence is 13 residues long.

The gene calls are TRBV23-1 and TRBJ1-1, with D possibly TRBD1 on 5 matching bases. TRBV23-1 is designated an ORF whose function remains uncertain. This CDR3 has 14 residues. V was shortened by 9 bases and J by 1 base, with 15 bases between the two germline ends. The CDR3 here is CARTGPGPNTEAFF. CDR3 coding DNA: TGCGCCAGAACGGGACCTGGGCCGAACACTGAAGCTTTCTTT.

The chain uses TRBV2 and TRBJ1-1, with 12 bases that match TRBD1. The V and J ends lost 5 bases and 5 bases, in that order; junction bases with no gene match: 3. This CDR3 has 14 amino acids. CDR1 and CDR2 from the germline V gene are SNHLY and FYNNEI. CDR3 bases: TGTGCCAGCAGTCCGGGACAGGGGGCGACTGAAGCTTTCTTT. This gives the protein CASSPGQGATEAFF. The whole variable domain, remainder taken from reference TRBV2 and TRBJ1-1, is EPEVTQTPSHQVTQMGQEVILRCVPISNHLYFYWYRQILGQKVEFLVSFYNNEISEKSEIFDDQFSVERPDGSNFTLKIRSTKLEDSAMYFCASSPGQGATEAFFGQGTRLTVV.

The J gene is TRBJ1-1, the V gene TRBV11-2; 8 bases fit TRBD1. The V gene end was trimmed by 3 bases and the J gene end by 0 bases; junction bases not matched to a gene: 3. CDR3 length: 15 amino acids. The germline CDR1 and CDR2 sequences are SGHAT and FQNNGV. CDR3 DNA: TGTGCCAGCAGCTTGGGGACAGGCGTGAACACTGAAGCTTTCTTT. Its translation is CASSLGTGVNTEAFF.

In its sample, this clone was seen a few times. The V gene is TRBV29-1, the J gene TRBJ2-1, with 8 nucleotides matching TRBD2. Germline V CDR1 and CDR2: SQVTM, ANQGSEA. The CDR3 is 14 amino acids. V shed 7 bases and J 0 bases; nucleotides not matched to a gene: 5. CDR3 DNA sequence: TGCAGCGCATCGCGGGGGGTCTCCTACAATGAGCAGTTCTTC. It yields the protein CSASRGVSYNEQFF.

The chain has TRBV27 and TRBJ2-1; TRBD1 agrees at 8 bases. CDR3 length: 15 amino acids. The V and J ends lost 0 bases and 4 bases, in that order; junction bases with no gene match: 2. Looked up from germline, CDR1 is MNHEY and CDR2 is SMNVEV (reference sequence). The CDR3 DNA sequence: TGTGCCAGCAGTTTATCCCGGACAGGGTACAATGAGCAGTTCTTC. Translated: CASSLSRTGYNEQFF.

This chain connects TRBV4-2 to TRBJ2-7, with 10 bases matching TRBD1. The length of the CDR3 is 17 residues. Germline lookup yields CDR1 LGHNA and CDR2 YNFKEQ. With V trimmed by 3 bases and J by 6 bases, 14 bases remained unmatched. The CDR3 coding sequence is TGTGCCAGCAGCCATCCTACTGGGACAGGGGTGTTGAGCGAGCAGTACTTC. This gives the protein CASSHPTGTGVLSEQYF.

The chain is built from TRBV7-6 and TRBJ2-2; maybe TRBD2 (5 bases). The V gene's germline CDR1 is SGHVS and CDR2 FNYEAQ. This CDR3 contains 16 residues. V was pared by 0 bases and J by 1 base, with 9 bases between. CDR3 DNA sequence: TGTGCCAGCAGCTTAGCCTCAGGAGGGAACACCGGGGAGCTGTTTTTT. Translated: CASSLASGGNTGELFF.

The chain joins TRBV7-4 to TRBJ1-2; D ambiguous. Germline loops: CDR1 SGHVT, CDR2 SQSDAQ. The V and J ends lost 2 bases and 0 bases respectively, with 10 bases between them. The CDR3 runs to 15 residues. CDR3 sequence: CASSLPSSANYGYTF. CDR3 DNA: TGTGCCAGCAGCTTACCGAGCAGTGCTAACTATGGCTACACCTTC. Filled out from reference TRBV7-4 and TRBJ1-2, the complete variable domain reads GAGVSQSPRYKVAKRGRDVALRCDSISGHVTLYWYRQTLGQGSEVLTYSQSDAQRDKSGRPSGRFSAERPERSVSTLKIQRTEQGDSAVYLCASSLPSSANYGYTFGSGTRLTVV.

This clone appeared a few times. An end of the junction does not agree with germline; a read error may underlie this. This CDR3 reads CASSEETWTGGSTEAFF. CDR3 DNA sequence: TGCGCCAGCAGCGAAGAGACGTGGACAGGCGGTAGCACTGAAGCTTTCTTT. The gene calls are TRBV4-1 and TRBJ1-1, with 7 bases identical to TRBD1. The CDR3 totals 17 residues. The germline V gene has CDR1 MGHRA and CDR2 YSYEKL.

The CDR3 nucleotides read TGTGCCAGCAGCCAAGATGGTGTGTCCGGGTCTGGAAACACCATATATTTT. Translated, it gives CASSQDGVSGSGNTIYF. This rearrangement joins TRBV14 to TRBJ1-3; D unresolved. The CDR3 contains 17 residues. V dropped 0 bases and J dropped 1 base, with 13 bases sitting between them. CDR1 is SGHDN, CDR2 FVKESK, per germline. Using reference TRBV14 and TRBJ1-3 for the parts outside the CDR3, the full variable domain is EAGVTQFPSHSVIEKGQTVTLRCDPISGHDNLYWYRRVMGKEIKFLLHFVKESKQDESGMPNNRFLAERTGGTYSTLKVQPAELEDSGVYFCASSQDGVSGSGNTIYFGEGSWLTVV.

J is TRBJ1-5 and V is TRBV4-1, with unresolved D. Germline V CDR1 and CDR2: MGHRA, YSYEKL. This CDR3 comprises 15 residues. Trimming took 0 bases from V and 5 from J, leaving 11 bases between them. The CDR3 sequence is CASSQERVEYQPQHF. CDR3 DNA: TGCGCCAGCAGCCAAGAGCGAGTGGAGTATCAGCCCCAGCATTTT.

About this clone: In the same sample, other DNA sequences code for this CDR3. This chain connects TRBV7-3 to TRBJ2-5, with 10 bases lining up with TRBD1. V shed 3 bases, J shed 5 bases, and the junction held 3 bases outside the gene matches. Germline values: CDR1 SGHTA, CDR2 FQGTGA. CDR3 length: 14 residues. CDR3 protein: CASSLTGGAETQYF. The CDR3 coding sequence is TGTGCCAGCAGCTTGACAGGGGGCGCCGAGACCCAGTACTTC. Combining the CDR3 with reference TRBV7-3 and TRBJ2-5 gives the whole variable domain GAGVSQTPSNKVTEKGKYVELRCDPISGHTALYWYRQSLGQGPEFLIYFQGTGAADDSGLPNDRFFAVRPEGSVSTLKIQRTERGDSAVYLCASSLTGGAETQYFGPGTRLLVL.

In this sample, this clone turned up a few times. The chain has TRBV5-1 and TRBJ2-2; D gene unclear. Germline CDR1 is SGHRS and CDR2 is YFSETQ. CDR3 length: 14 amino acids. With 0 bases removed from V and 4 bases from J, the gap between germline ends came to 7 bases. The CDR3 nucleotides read TGCGCCAGCAGCTTGGCCTCGTCCACCGGGGAGCTGTTTTTT. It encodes CASSLASSTGELFF.

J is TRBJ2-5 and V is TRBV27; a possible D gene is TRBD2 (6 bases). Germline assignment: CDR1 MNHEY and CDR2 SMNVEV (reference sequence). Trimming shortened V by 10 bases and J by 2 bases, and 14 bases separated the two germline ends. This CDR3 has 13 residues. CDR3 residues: CATRDLTQETQYF. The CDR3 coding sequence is TGTGCCACCCGGGACTTGACACAAGAGACCCAGTACTTC.

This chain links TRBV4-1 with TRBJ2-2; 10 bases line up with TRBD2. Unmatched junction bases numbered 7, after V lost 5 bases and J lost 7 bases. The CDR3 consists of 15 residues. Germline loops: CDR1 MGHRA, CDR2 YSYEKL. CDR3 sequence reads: CASSSSGGAIGELFF. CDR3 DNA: TGCGCCAGCAGCTCGAGCGGGGGGGCGATCGGGGAGCTGTTTTTT.

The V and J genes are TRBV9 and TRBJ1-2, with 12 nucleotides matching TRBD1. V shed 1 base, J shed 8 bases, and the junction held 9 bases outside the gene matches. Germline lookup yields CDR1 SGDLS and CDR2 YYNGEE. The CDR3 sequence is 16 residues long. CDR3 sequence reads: CASSVWGQGASRGYTF. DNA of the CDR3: TGTGCCAGCAGCGTATGGGGACAGGGGGCGTCTCGAGGCTACACCTTC. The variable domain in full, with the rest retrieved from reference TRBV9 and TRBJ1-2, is DSGVTQTPKHLITATGQRVTLRCSPRSGDLSVYWYQQSLDQGLQFLIQYYNGEERAKGNILERFSAQQFPDLHSELNLSSLELGDSALYFCASSVWGQGASRGYTFGSGTRLTVV.

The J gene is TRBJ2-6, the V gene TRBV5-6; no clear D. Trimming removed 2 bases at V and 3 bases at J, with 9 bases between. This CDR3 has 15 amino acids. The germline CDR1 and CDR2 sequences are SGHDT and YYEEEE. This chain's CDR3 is CASSFGVVGANVLTF. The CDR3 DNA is TGTGCCAGCAGCTTTGGCGTCGTTGGGGCCAACGTCCTGACTTTC.

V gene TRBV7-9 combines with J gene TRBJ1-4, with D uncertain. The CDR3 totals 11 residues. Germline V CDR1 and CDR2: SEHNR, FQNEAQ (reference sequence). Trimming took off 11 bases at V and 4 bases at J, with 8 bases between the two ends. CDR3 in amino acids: CAVGNNEKLFF. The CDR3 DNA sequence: TGTGCCGTCGGAAATAATGAAAAACTGTTTTTT.

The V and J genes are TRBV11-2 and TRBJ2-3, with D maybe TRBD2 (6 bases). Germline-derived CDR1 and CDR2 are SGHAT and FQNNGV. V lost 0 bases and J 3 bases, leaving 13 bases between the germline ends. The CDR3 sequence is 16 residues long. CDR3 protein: CASSLEPGSATDTQYF. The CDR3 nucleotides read TGTGCCAGCAGCTTAGAGCCCGGGAGCGCGACAGATACGCAGTATTTT.

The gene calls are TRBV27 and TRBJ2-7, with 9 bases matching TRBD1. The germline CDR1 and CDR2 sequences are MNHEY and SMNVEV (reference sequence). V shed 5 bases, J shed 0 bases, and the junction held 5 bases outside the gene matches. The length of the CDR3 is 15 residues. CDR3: CASSPGTGHSYEQYF. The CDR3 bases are TGTGCCAGCAGTCCCGGGACAGGGCACTCCTACGAGCAGTACTTC.

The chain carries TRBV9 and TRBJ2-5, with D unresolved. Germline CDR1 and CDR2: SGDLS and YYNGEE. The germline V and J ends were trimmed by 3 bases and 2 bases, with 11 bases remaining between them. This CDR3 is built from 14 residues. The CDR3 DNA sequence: TGTGCCAGCAGCGCCGACGGAGCTCAAGAGACCCAGTACTTC. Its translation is CASSADGAQETQYF.

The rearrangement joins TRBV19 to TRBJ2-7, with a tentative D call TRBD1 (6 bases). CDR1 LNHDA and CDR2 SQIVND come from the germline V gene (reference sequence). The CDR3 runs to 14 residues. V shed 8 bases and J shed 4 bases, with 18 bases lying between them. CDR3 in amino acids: CASAAAGQIYEQYF. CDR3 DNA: TGTGCCAGTGCGGCTGCCGGACAGATATACGAGCAGTACTTC.

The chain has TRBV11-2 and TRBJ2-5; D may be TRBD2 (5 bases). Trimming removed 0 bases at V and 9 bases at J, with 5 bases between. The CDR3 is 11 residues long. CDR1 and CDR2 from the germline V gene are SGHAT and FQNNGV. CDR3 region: CASSLERAQYF. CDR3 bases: TGTGCCAGCAGCTTAGAGAGGGCCCAGTACTTC.

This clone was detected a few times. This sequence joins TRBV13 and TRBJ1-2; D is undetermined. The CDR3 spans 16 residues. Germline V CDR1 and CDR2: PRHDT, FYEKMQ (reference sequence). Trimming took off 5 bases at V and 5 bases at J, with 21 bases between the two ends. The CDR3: CASSATRTDGGYGYTF. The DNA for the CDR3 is TGTGCCAGCAGCGCGACTCGGACGGACGGCGGGTATGGCTACACCTTC.

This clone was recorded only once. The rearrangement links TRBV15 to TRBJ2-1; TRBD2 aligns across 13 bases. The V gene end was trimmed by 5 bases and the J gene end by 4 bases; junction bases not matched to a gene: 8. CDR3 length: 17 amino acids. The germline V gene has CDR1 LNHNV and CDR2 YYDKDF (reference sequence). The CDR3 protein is CATSGTSGGARYNEQFF. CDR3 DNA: TGTGCCACCAGCGGTACTAGCGGGGGGGCTCGGTACAATGAGCAGTTCTTC.

CDR3 sequence: CACYRPPQFF. The CDR3 DNA reads TGTGCCTGCTACAGGCCCCCGCAGTTCTTC. The V and J genes are TRBV30 and TRBJ2-1, with TRBD1 as a possible D gene (5 bases). V lost 6 bases and J lost 12, with 12 bases in between. The CDR3 contains 10 residues. Per the germline V gene, CDR1 is GTSNPN and CDR2 is SVGIG (reference sequence).